This T cell receptor (beta chain) appears in the sequencing data of a study of blood T cell repertoires in COVID-19. Study-wide background: Sources were T cells, B-cell-depleted T cells, or PBMCs; the material itself was cDNA or gDNA.

Trimming left V 0 bases short and J 6 bases short, with 9 bases between. Per germline, CDR1 SGDLS and CDR2 YYNGEE. The CDR3 has 13 amino acids. Assignment of participants to cohorts was predicated upon participant-reported clinical history. Donors in Cohort 3 counted as recovered after two negative PCRs, clearance, or symptom resolution. Profiling relied on immunoSEQ multiplex PCR, and the TCRdb table lists in-frame clones only, not all of them. In the table there are about 180,000 clones, approximately 89% of which are singletons. The source is a man aged 35-49 years who had recovered from COVID-19. Specimen: PBMCs or T cells enriched from blood (not recorded which). The V call is TRBV9, the J call TRBJ1-2, with D hard to call. CDR3 amino acids: CASSVESGHGYTF. The CDR3 DNA reads TGTGCCAGCAGCGTAGAGTCAGGTCATGGCTACACCTTC.